The 28 T cell receptor beta chains given below trace back to one sample, sequenced in a study of cytomegalovirus exposure and HLA in healthy donors. Primers for the PCR totalled 60 Vbeta and 13 Jbeta. Libraries were prepared by immunoSEQ multiplex PCR; TCRdb keeps only in-frame clonotypes and omits some of them. This table holds approximately 160,000 clones, around 78% found once. Sequencing was done on a sample of PBMCs. Every receptor here comes from a woman between 35 and 50 years old in good health and CMV-seronegative.

The J gene is TRBJ1-3, the V gene TRBV7-6; D call uncertain. Germline CDR1 SGHVS, CDR2 FNYEAQ. This CDR3 comprises 17 residues. Between the trimmed V and J ends, which lost 1 base and 0 bases, there was a span of 13 bases. CDR3 loop: CASSLESGVLSGNTIYF. CDR3 nucleotides: TGTGCCAGCAGCTTAGAATCTGGAGTCCTCTCTGGAAACACCATATATTTT.

The chain recombines TRBV6-1 with TRBJ2-7; the D gene is possibly TRBD1 (6 bases). The germline V gene has CDR1 MNHNS and CDR2 SASEGT. The CDR3 consists of 14 residues. Trimming took off 4 bases at V and 3 bases at J, with 13 bases between the two ends. CDR3 sequence: CASSVTGLRYEQYF. The DNA for the CDR3 is TGTGCCAGCAGTGTGACAGGTCTACGCTACGAGCAGTACTTC.

The chain links TRBV5-8 to TRBJ2-3; TRBD2 matches 9 bases. The length of the CDR3 is 14 residues. J lost 9 bases, V lost 1 base, and 6 bases had no gene match. The germline V gene has CDR1 SGHTS and CDR2 YDEGEE. This chain's CDR3 is CASSLKLAGVTQYF. The DNA of the CDR3 is TGTGCCAGCAGCTTGAAACTAGCGGGCGTAACGCAGTATTTT.

The chain recombines TRBV29-1 with TRBJ2-7, with TRBD1 identical over 12 bases. The junction had 3 bases not matched to a gene; V was cut back by 4 bases and J by 5 bases. This CDR3 region has 13 residues. Germline V CDR1 and CDR2: SQVTM, ANQGSEA. The CDR3 is CSVAGTGGHEQYF. The CDR3 nucleotides are TGCAGCGTTGCAGGGACAGGGGGCCACGAGCAGTACTTC.

This clone was recorded a few times. V is TRBV5-8 and J is TRBJ1-4; 8 positions match TRBD1. The J segment lost 2 bases and the V segment lost 4 bases, leaving 13 bases of the junction unmatched. The CDR3 has 18 amino acids. Germline V gene sequence: CDR1 SGHTS, CDR2 YDEGEE. CDR3 region: CASSQRQGRSGTNEKLFF. As DNA, the CDR3 is TGTGCCAGCAGCCAACGACAGGGGAGGTCTGGCACTAATGAAAAACTGTTTTTT. Full variable domain (missing parts from reference TRBV5-8 and TRBJ1-4): EAGVTQSPTHLIKTRGQQATLRCSPISGHTSVYWYQQALGLGLQFLLWYDEGEERNRGNFPPRFSGRQFPNYSSELNVNALELEDSALYLCASSQRQGRSGTNEKLFFGSGTQLSVL.

This clone was picked up a small number of times. This sequence joins TRBV4-2 and TRBJ2-2; D perhaps matches TRBD1 (9 bases). The CDR3 extends over 19 amino acids. CDR1 and CDR2 (germline): LGHNA, YNFKEQ. V lost 0 bases to trimming and J lost 3 bases, with 20 bases between them. The CDR3 nucleotides are TGTGCCAGCAGCCAAGACGGGGGGGGATGGACAGGGGACACCGGGGAGCTGTTTTTT. This codes for CASSQDGGGWTGDTGELFF.

There are a few counts of this clone. The chain employs TRBV14 and TRBJ1-2; TRBD1 is a possible D gene (6 bases). Looked up from germline, CDR1 is SGHDN and CDR2 is FVKESK. The CDR3 runs 14 residues. Trimming took off 2 bases at V and 2 bases at J, with 9 bases between the two ends. Here the CDR3 reads CASSQPGDNYGYTF. CDR3 sequence (DNA): TGTGCCAGCAGCCAACCAGGGGACAACTATGGCTACACCTTC.

The chain links TRBV5-1 to TRBJ2-5; 8 nucleotides line up with TRBD1. V lost 2 bases, J lost 5 bases, and 5 bases stayed unmatched. CDR1 is SGHRS and CDR2 is YFSETQ in the germline V gene. The CDR3 totals 14 residues. CDR3 nucleotide sequence: TGCGCCAGCAGCTTTAATCCAGGGGGCGAGACCCAGTACTTC. Protein product: CASSFNPGGETQYF.

There are a few counts of this clone. This chain uses TRBV2 with TRBJ1-1; TRBD1 agrees at 7 bases. The CDR3 runs to 20 residues. V trimming: 3 bases; J trimming: 3 bases; junction bases outside the gene matches: 22. CDR1 and CDR2 (germline): SNHLY, FYNNEI. DNA for the CDR3: TGTGCCAGCAGTGACTACGCTGGTTGGACGGGACAGCGGCGAGACACTGAAGCTTTCTTT. Translating gives CASSDYAGWTGQRRDTEAFF.

The genes are TRBV7-3 and TRBJ2-3; 7 nucleotides line up with TRBD2. Germline trimming cut 5 bases from V and 4 bases from J; bases unmatched to any gene: 3. There are 13 residues in the CDR3. Germline-derived CDR1 and CDR2 are SGHTA and FQGTGA. The CDR3 loop is CASSQGLADTQYF. CDR3 DNA: TGTGCCAGCAGCCAAGGACTAGCAGATACGCAGTATTTT.

The chain joins TRBV9 to TRBJ1-2, with 9 bases aligning to TRBD1. This CDR3 contains 14 residues. The germline V gene encodes CDR1 SGDLS and CDR2 YYNGEE. V trimming: 3 bases; J trimming: 4 bases; junction bases outside the gene matches: 4. CDR3 bases: TGTGCCAGCAGCGAGGGGACAGGGACCTATGGCTACACCTTC. It yields the protein CASSEGTGTYGYTF.

This clone was observed a few times. The CDR3 DNA sequence: TGTGCCATCAGTGGGGGGGGCACTGAAGCTTTCTTT. Amino acids: CAISGGGTEAFF. The rearrangement uses TRBV10-3 and TRBJ1-1, with D possibly being TRBD1 (5 bases). The germline gives CDR1 ENHRY, CDR2 SYGVKD. The V and J ends lost 4 bases and 4 bases respectively, with 7 bases between them. The CDR3 runs 12 residues.

This clone was seen once. DNA of the CDR3: TGTGCCAGCAGCTTAGGCCGAACTAGCGGGAGGGTAAGACAAGAGACCCAGTACTTC. This translates into CASSLGRTSGRVRQETQYF. The J gene is TRBJ2-5, the V gene TRBV7-2; TRBD2 matches at 13 bases. Germline loops: CDR1 SGHTA, CDR2 FQGNSA. V was clipped by 1 base and J by 2 bases; unmatched bases: 10. This CDR3 is built from 19 residues.

This chain connects TRBV11-3 to TRBJ2-5; D unclear. The CDR3 has 12 amino acids. V shed 7 bases and J shed 4 bases, with 10 bases lying between them. The germline V gene encodes CDR1 SGHNT and CDR2 YENEEA. The CDR3 protein is CASNRKGETQYF. The CDR3 DNA sequence: TGTGCCAGCAACAGAAAAGGAGAGACCCAGTACTTC.

This chain links TRBV12-5 with TRBJ2-1; TRBD2 matches at 9 bases. CDR1 and CDR2 (germline): LGHNT, FRNRAP. V shed 0 bases and J 6 bases; nucleotides not matched to a gene: 3. The CDR3 is 15 amino acids. As DNA, the CDR3 is TGTGCTAGTGGTTTGGTTAGCGGGAGTCTCAATGAGCAGTTCTTC. Residues: CASGLVSGSLNEQFF.

The chain carries TRBV10-3 and TRBJ1-4; D not certain. The CDR3 contains 17 residues. V shed 0 bases and J shed 2 bases, with 13 bases lying between them. CDR1 is ENHRY and CDR2 is SYGVKD in the germline V gene. The CDR3 coding sequence is TGTGCCATCAGTGAGTCCCCGGTAGGAGGTACTAATGAAAAACTGTTTTTT. Translation gives CAISESPVGGTNEKLFF.

V gene TRBV5-4 combines with J gene TRBJ1-1; D call uncertain. The CDR3 consists of 12 residues. Trimming left V 4 bases short and J 4 bases short, with 8 bases between. Germline CDR1 SGHNT, CDR2 YYREEE (reference sequence). CDR3 protein: CASSLDGTEAFF. CDR3 bases: TGTGCCAGCAGCCTGGACGGCACTGAAGCTTTCTTT.

This clone was counted only a few times. This chain connects TRBV7-6 to TRBJ1-3, with D hard to call. Germline CDR1 and CDR2: SGHVS and FNYEAQ. Trimming took 2 bases from V and 1 from J, leaving 12 bases between them. This CDR3 is built from 16 residues. The CDR3 here is CASSLSTDFSGNTIYF. In nucleotides, the CDR3 is TGTGCCAGCAGCTTATCAACAGATTTTTCTGGAAACACCATATATTTT.

This clone was counted between two and nine times. The chain uses TRBV7-9 and TRBJ1-1, with D maybe TRBD1 (5 bases). CDR1 is SEHNR, CDR2 FQNEAQ, per germline (reference sequence). This CDR3 contains 14 residues. V shed 5 bases and J shed 4 bases, with 14 bases lying between them. The CDR3 DNA follows: TGTGCCAGCAGCAAGGGGCAGAGTTCCACTGAAGCTTTCTTT. Its translation: CASSKGQSSTEAFF.

The chain employs TRBV7-8 and TRBJ1-3; D is perhaps TRBD1 (6 bases). Per the germline V gene, CDR1 is SGHVS and CDR2 is FQNEAQ. The CDR3 runs 16 residues. Trimming removed 0 bases from V and 0 bases from J, with 9 bases in between. The CDR3 protein is CASSLARGISGNTIYF. In nucleotides, the CDR3 is TGTGCCAGCAGCTTAGCGAGGGGGATCTCTGGAAACACCATATATTTT.

This chain uses TRBV19 with TRBJ2-3, with D possibly matching TRBD2 (6 bases). CDR1 is LNHDA, CDR2 SQIVND, per germline (reference sequence). The CDR3 is 15 residues long. Deletions cut 3 bases from V and 2 bases from J, with 12 bases between. CDR3 in DNA: TGTGCCAGTAGTATGCAGGAGGGCGACACAGATACGCAGTATTTT. Amino acids: CASSMQEGDTDTQYF.

The V call is TRBV7-9, the J call TRBJ1-3; TRBD1 might be the D (6 bases). This CDR3 contains 15 residues. The V gene lost 6 bases and the J gene lost 3 bases, with 15 bases spanning the gap. Germline V CDR1 and CDR2: SEHNR, FQNEAQ (reference sequence). The CDR3 loop is CASRSWDTRGNTIYF. The CDR3 region has the DNA TGTGCCAGCAGAAGTTGGGACACCCGTGGAAACACCATATATTTT.

This chain connects TRBV21-1 to TRBJ2-7; the D call in the table, TRBD1, was not verified against the DNA. TRBV21-1 is given as a pseudogene. The CDR3 is made up of 17 amino acids. CDR3 DNA sequence: TGTGCCAGCAGCAAAGCTGGACAGGGGGCCGCCCCCTACGAGCAGTACTTC. Translating it yields CASSKAGQGAAPYEQYF.

The chain employs TRBV2 and TRBJ1-5; 7 bases are shared with TRBD1. Germline V gene data show CDR1 as SNHLY and CDR2 as FYNNEI. The CDR3 loop spans 14 amino acids. J gave up 7 bases and V 1 base, and 4 bases lay outside the gene matches. The CDR3 DNA is TGTGCCAGCAGTGAAGAGTCAGGGGGACAGCCCCAGCATTTT. This codes for CASSEESGGQPQHF.

The V gene is TRBV28, the J gene TRBJ1-2; D is undetermined. The germline gives CDR1 MDHEN, CDR2 SYDVKM. The CDR3 loop spans 16 amino acids. V lost 6 bases to trimming and J lost 4 bases, with 21 bases between them. CDR3 residues: CASSPIPHAISYGYTF. The CDR3 DNA sequence: TGTGCCAGCAGCCCGATCCCTCATGCGATTTCCTATGGCTACACCTTC.

The chain links TRBV5-6 to TRBJ1-1; TRBD1 agrees at 8 bases. V trimming: 3 bases; J trimming: 7 bases; junction bases outside the gene matches: 8. The CDR3 is 14 amino acids. In germline, CDR1 is SGHDT, CDR2 YYEEEE. The CDR3 DNA reads TGTGCCAGCAGCTCACAGGGGGGTATGGGTGAAGCTTTCTTT. This gives the protein CASSSQGGMGEAFF.

The chain couples TRBV19 to TRBJ1-1; 9 bases are a match to TRBD1. Germline-derived CDR1 and CDR2 are LNHDA and SQIVND (reference sequence). V gave up 5 bases and J gave up 5 bases; unmatched junction bases: 6. This CDR3 has 14 residues. CDR3 in DNA: TGTGCCAGTAGTCCGACAGGGGGAGTTACTGAAGCTTTCTTT. Protein sequence: CASSPTGGVTEAFF.

V and J are TRBV5-1 and TRBJ2-7; maybe TRBD2 (6 bases). The CDR3 has 15 residues. Germline assignment: CDR1 SGHRS and CDR2 YFSETQ. V gave up 1 base and J gave up 0 bases, with 11 bases separating them. For the CDR3, the DNA is TGCGCCAGCAGCTTGAACGCGGGGAGCTCCTACGAGCAGTACTTC. It specifies CASSLNAGSSYEQYF.